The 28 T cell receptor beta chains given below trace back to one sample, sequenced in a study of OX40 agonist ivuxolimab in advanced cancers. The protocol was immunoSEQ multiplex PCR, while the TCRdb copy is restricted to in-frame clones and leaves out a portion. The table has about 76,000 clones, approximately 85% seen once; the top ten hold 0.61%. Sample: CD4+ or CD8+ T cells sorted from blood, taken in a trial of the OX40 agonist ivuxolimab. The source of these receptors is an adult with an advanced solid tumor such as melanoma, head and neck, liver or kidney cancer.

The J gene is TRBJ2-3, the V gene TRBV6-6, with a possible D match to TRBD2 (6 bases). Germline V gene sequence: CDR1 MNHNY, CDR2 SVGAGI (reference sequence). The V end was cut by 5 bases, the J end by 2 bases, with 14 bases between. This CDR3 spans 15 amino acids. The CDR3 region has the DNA TGTGCCAGCAGTGTGGGGCGGAGGGTCACAGATACGCAGTATTTT. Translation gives CASSVGRRVTDTQYF.

The CDR3 sequence is CASSQPGTEVEAFF. CDR3 sequence (DNA): TGTGCCAGCAGCCAGCCCGGGACAGAGGTTGAAGCTTTCTTT. This chain joins TRBV4-2 and TRBJ1-1, with 7 nucleotides matching TRBD1. V was pared by 3 bases and J by 7 bases, with 8 bases of the junction left unmatched. The CDR3 is made up of 14 amino acids. Germline assignment: CDR1 LGHNA and CDR2 YNFKEQ.

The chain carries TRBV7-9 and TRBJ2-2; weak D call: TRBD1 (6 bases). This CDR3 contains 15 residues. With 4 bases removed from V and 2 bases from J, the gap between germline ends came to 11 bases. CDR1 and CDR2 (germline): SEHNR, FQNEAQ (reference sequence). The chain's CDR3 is CASSSPGHNTGELFF. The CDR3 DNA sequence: TGTGCCAGCAGCTCACCGGGACATAACACCGGGGAGCTGTTTTTT.

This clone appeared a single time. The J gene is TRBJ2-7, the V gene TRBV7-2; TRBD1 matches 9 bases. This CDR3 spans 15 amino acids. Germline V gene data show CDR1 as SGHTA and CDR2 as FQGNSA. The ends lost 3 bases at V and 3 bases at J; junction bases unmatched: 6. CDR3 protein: CASSFHQGQGYEQYF. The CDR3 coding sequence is TGTGCCAGCAGCTTCCACCAGGGACAGGGCTACGAGCAGTACTTC.

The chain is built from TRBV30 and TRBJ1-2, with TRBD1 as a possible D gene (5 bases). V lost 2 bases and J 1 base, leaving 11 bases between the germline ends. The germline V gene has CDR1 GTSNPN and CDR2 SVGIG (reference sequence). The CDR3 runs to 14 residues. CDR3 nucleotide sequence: TGTGCCTGGAGTCTGACAGACTTTAACTATGGCTACACCTTC. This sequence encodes CAWSLTDFNYGYTF.

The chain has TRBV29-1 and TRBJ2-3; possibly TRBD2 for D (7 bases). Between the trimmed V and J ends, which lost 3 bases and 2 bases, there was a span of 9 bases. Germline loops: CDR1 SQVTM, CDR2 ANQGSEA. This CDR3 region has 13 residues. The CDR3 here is CSVEGGATDTQYF. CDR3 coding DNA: TGCAGCGTTGAGGGGGGGGCCACAGATACGCAGTATTTT.

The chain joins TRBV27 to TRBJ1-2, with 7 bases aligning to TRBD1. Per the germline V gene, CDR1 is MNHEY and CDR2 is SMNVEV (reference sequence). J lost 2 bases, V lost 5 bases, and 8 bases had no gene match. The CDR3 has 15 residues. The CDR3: CASSITSGGNYGYTF. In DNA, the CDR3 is TGTGCCAGCAGTATCACATCAGGGGGGAACTATGGCTACACCTTC.

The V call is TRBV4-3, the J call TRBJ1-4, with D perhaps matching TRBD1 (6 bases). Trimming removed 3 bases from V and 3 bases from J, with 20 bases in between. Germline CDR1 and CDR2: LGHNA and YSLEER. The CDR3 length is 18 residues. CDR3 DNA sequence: TGCGCCAGCAGCCACACCCCCCGAGGGGGTAGACCTAATGAAAAACTGTTTTTT. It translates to CASSHTPRGGRPNEKLFF.

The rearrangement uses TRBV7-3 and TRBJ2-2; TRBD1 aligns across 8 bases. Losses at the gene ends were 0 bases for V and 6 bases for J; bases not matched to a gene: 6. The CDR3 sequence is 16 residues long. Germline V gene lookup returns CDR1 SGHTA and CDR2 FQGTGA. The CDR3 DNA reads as TGTGCCAGCAGCTTAACGGGCAGGGGGCCGGCCGGGGAGCTGTTTTTT. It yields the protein CASSLTGRGPAGELFF.

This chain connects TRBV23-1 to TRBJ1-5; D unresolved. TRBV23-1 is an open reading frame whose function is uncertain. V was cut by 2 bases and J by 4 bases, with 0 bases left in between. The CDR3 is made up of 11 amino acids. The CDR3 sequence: CASSQNQPQHF. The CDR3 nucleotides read TGCGCCAGCAGTCAAAATCAGCCCCAGCATTTT.

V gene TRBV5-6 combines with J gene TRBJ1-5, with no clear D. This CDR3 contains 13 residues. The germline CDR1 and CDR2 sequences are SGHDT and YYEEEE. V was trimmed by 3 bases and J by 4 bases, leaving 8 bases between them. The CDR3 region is CASSSGMNQPQHF. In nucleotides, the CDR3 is TGTGCCAGCAGCTCAGGAATGAATCAGCCCCAGCATTTT.

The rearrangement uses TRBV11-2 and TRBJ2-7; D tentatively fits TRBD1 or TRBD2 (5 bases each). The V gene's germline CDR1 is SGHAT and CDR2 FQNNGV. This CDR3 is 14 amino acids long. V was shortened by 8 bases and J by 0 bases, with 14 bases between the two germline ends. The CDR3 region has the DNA TGTGCCAGCGGTCCGGGACCTTACTCCTACGAGCAGTACTTC. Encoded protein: CASGPGPYSYEQYF.

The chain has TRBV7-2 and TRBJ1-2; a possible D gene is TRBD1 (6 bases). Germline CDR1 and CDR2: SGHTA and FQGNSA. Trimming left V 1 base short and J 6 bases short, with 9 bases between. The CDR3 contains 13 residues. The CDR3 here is CASSLEWDNGYTF. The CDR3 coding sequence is TGTGCCAGCAGCTTAGAGTGGGACAATGGCTACACCTTC. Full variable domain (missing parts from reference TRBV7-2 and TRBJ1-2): GAGVSQSPSNKVTEKGKDVELRCDPISGHTALYWYRQSLGQGLEFLIYFQGNSAPDKSGLPSDRFSAERTGGSVSTLTIQRTQQEDSAVYLCASSLEWDNGYTFGSGTRLTVV.

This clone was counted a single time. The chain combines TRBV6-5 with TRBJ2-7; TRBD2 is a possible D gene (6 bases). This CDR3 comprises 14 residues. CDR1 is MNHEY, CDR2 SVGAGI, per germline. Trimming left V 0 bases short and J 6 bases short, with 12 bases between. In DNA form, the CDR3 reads TGTGCCAGCAGTTACTCGAACGGAGGGCTCGAGCAGTACTTC. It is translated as CASSYSNGGLEQYF.

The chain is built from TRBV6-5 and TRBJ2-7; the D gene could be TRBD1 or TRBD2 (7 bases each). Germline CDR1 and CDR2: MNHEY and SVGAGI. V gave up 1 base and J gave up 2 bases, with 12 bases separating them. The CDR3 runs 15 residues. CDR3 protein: CASSYWDSGTYEQYF. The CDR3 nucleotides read TGTGCCAGCAGTTACTGGGACAGCGGGACCTACGAGCAGTACTTC.

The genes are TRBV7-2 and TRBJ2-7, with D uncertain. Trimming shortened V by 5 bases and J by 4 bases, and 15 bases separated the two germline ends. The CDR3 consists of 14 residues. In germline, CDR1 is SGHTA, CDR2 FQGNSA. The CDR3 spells CASSRSADGYEQYF. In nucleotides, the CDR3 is TGTGCCAGCAGCCGATCCGCGGACGGATACGAGCAGTACTTC.

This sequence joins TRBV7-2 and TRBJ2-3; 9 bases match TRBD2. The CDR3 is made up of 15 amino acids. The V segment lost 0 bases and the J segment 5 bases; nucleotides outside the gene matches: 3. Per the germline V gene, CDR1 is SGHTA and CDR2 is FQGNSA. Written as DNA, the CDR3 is TGTGCCAGCAGCTTAGCGGTGCGGGGGGGAGATACGCAGTATTTT. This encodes CASSLAVRGGDTQYF.

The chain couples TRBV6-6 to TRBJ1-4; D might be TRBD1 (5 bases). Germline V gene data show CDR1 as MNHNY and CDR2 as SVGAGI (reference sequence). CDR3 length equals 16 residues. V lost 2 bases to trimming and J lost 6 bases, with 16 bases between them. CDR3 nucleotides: TGTGCCAGCAGTTACCTAAATCGCGGGGGGGATGAAAAACTGTTTTTT. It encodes CASSYLNRGGDEKLFF.

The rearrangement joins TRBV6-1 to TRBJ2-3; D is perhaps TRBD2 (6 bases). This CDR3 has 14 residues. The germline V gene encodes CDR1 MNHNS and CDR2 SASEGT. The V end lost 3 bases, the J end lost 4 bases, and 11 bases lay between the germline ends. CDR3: CASSDGTGADTQYF. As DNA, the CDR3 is TGTGCCAGCAGTGACGGGACGGGGGCAGATACGCAGTATTTT.

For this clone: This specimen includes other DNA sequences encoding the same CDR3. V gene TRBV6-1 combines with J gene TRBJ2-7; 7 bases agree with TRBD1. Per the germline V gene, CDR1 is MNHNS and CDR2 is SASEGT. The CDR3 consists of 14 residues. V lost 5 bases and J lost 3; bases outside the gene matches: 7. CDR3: CASSRQGGGYEQYF. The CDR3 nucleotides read TGTGCCAGCAGTCGACAGGGTGGTGGCTACGAGCAGTACTTC.

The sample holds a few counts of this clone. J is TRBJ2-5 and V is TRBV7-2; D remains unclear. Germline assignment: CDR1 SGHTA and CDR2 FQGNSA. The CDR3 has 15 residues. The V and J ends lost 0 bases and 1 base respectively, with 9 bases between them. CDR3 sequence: CASSLAKWGQETQYF. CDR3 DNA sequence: TGTGCCAGCAGCTTAGCAAAATGGGGCCAAGAGACCCAGTACTTC. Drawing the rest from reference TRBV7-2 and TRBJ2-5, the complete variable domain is GAGVSQSPSNKVTEKGKDVELRCDPISGHTALYWYRQSLGQGLEFLIYFQGNSAPDKSGLPSDRFSAERTGGSVSTLTIQRTQQEDSAVYLCASSLAKWGQETQYFGPGTRLLVL.

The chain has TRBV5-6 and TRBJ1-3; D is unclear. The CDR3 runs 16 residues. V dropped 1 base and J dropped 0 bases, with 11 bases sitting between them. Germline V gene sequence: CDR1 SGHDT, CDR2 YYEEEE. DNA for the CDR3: TGTGCCAGCAGCTTGATAGACGCAAGCTCTGGAAACACCATATATTTT. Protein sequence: CASSLIDASSGNTIYF.

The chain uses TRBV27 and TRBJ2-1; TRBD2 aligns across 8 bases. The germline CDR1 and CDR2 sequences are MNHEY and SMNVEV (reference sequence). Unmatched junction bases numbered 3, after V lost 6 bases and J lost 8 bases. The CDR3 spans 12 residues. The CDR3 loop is CASRRAGDEQFF. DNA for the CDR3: TGTGCCAGCAGGAGAGCGGGGGATGAGCAGTTCTTC.

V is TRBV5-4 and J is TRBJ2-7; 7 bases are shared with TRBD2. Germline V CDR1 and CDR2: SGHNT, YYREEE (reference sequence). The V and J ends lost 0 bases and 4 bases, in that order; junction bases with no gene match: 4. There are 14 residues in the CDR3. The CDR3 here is CASSLDGGIYEQYF. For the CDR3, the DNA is TGTGCCAGCAGCTTGGACGGGGGGATATACGAGCAGTACTTC. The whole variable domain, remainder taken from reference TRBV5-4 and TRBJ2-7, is ETGVTQSPTHLIKTRGQQVTLRCSSQSGHNTVSWYQQALGQGPQFIFQYYREEENGRGNFPPRFSGLQFPNYSSELNVNALELDDSALYLCASSLDGGIYEQYFGPGTRLTVT.

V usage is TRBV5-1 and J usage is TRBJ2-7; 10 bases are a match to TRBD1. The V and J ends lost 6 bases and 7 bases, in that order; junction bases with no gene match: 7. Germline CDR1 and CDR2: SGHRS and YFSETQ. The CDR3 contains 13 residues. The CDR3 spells CASKGTGDREQYF. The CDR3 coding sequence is TGCGCCAGCAAAGGGACAGGGGACCGAGAGCAGTACTTC.

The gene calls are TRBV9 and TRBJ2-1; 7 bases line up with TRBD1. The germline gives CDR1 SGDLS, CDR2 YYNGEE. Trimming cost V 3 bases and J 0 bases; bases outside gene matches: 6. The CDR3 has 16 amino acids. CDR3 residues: CASSARDRVSYNEQFF. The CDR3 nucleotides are TGTGCCAGCAGCGCCAGAGACAGGGTCTCCTACAATGAGCAGTTCTTC.

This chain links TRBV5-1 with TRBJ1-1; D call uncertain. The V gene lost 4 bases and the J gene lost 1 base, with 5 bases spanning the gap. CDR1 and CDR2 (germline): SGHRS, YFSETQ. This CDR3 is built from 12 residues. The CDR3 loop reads CASSATNTEAFF. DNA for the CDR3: TGCGCCAGCAGCGCCACGAACACTGAAGCTTTCTTT.

CDR3 residues: CASRVPGRSSGSPLHF. CDR3 bases: TGTGCCAGCAGAGTGCCGGGACGCTCTAGTGGTTCACCCCTCCACTTT. The rearrangement links TRBV11-2 to TRBJ1-6, with D possibly matching TRBD1 (5 bases). The length of the CDR3 is 16 residues. CDR1 is SGHAT, CDR2 FQNNGV, per germline. The ends were cut back, 6 bases at V and 9 bases at J, with 21 bases in the middle.